This record looks at one TCR beta chain sequence and its context. There is no known antigen for this receptor. Base qualities were left out, and no much larger clone turns up one base away. The sample originates from a study of CD8+ T cells in alopecia areata (dated by TCRdb to the late 2010s). Looking at the study overall: The treated patients took part in an open-label pilot trial in which moderate-to-severe alopecia areata was treated with oral tofacitinib at 5 to 10 mg twice daily. The study used high-throughput TCRbeta sequencing to examine T cell clonal expansion in alopecia areata, in both the C3H/HeJ mouse model and human patients. Biopsies were taken from tofacitinib-treated patients at baseline and again at 4 and 24 weeks into treatment, and several of those patients also had a later scalp biopsy. Scalp tissue and sorted CD4+ and CD8+ peripheral blood T cells from patchy and totalis/universalis alopecia areata patients and from healthy controls were covered by human TCRbeta sequencing. Scalp clonality was compared across normal scalp (n=4), patchy alopecia areata scalp (n=8), and alopecia totalis/universalis scalp (n=8). immunoSEQ multiplex PCR using 35 Vbeta forward primers and 13 Jbeta reverse primers was used to amplify TCRbeta CDR3 regions. Tofacitinib was administered for 6 to 18 months, and 6 months of follow-up off drug were then conducted to assess delayed response and recurrence. The RNA source kit depended on sample type: the PAXgene miRNA kit for fixed scalp, the miRNeasy kit for PBMCs, and the RNeasy kit for mouse skin.

What the study reported, not specific to this receptor: Compared with normal scalp, lesional scalp, particularly in alopecia totalis/universalis, had higher clonality and more expanded CD8+ clones, which suggests antigenic drive. TCR sequences shared between patients were less clear than in mice, possibly partly because of HLA diversity in the patient population. Resident alphabeta T cells in normal human skin are also sequenced, complicating scalp TCR repertoire analysis, unlike mouse skin dominated by gammadelta T cells.

The meaning of the sample's time point label: baseline before oral tofacitinib. Peripheral blood and lesional scalp punch biopsies were obtained from patients with alopecia areata. PBMCs were separated by density centrifugation and stained for CD3, CD4 and CD8, after which CD4+ and CD8+ T cells were sorted on a FACSAria. Per the germline V gene, MNHEY is the CDR1 and SVGAGI is the CDR2. Clipping removes 6 bases from V and 1 base from J, with 5 as the unmatched junction base count. The CDR3 runs 14 residues from the cysteine to the phenylalanine. Of the read, only the CDR3 DNA is kept; its 42 bases are in frame from base 1. Library preparation employed the immunoSEQ multiplex PCR assay. To provide template for TCR sequencing, every sample had RNA extracted and reverse transcribed into cDNA. First-strand cDNA was synthesized with SuperScript III using a 2:1 mix of oligo-dT and random hexamers. A synthetic immune receptor repertoire was used to gauge amplification bias, and whatever bias remained was removed computationally. The paper's data handling went like this. Raw reads were preprocessed to remove errors, and CDR3 was defined by IMGT conventions from the conserved cysteine to phenylalanine. Clonality was calculated as 1 minus Shannon entropy normalized by log2 of the number of productive unique TCRs. Whether scalp clones were CD4 or CD8 was inferred by matching scalp TCRbeta sequences against CD4 and CD8 repertoires sorted from blood. TCRdb limited this immuneACCESS table to in-frame rearrangements with V and J called. A share of clones is missing; checked studies link under half to unresolved V genes, and the rest is unexplained. From that table come the V and J calls and clone size; the DNA was used to work out D and trimming. The sample table records around 61,000 clones; roughly 44% of these occur just once. The ten largest clones capture approximately 17% of the sample.

The TCR sequence derives from a human donor with alopecia areata. Rearrangement joined TRBV6-5 to TRBJ1-1; TRBD1 fits 7 bases in the junction. Material: CD8+ T cells sorted from blood, obtained at week 0. The CDR3 protein sequence reads: CASSPRGWNTEAFF. The base sequence is TGTGCCAGCAGCCCCAGGGGGTGGAACACTGAAGCTTTCTTT.